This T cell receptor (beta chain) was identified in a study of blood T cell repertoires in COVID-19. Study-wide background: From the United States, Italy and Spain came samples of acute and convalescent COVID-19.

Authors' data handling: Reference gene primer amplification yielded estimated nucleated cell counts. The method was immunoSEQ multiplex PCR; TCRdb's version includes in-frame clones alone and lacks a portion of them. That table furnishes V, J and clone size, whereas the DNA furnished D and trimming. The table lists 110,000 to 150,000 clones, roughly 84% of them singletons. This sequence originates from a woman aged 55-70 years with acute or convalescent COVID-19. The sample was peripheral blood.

CDR3 loop: CATSRDRHHEQFF. CDR3 DNA: TGTGCCACCAGCAGAGACAGGCACCATGAGCAGTTCTTC. This chain joins TRBV15 and TRBJ2-1; D unclear. V gave up 0 bases and J gave up 8 bases, with 8 bases separating them. CDR1 is LNHNV and CDR2 is YYDKDF in the germline V gene (reference sequence). The CDR3 contains 13 residues.